This T cell receptor (beta chain) derives from a study of blood T cell repertoires in COVID-19. Sequencing used immunoSEQ multiplex PCR; TCRdb keeps in-frame clones, though not all of them. The sample contains under 350,000 clones, more than 80% of which appear only once. The CDR3 length is 14 residues. In germline, CDR1 is SGHDN, CDR2 FVKESK. J gave up 8 bases and V 4 bases, and 7 bases lay outside the gene matches. This clone was picked up one time. The chain employs TRBV14 and TRBJ2-1; TRBD2 matches 8 bases. The receptor was derived from a woman in her thirties with COVID-19, enrolled during active disease. The sequencing input was peripheral blood. In DNA, the CDR3 is TGTGCCAGCAGCCTACCAGGACTAGCCTATGAGCAGTTCTTC. It specifies CASSLPGLAYEQFF.